This T cell receptor beta chain was obtained from a study of blood T cell repertoires in COVID-19. Study in general: Both acute and convalescent COVID-19 samples were obtained from the United States, Italy and Spain.

The data were produced by immunoSEQ multiplex PCR, yet TCRdb's version contains in-frame clones alone and is incomplete. The profile covers roughly 100,000 clones, with around 81% appearing a single time and approximately 9% taken by the ten largest. The V gene lost 3 bases and the J gene lost 0 bases, with 8 bases spanning the gap. The CDR3 is made up of 14 amino acids. The germline V gene has CDR1 GTSNPN and CDR2 SVGIG (reference sequence). This clonotype was sampled from a woman between 70 and 85 years old with acute or convalescent COVID-19. The chain links TRBV30 to TRBJ2-2; D is perhaps TRBD2 (5 bases). The sequenced sample consisted of peripheral blood. DNA of the CDR3: TGTGCCTGGAGGTCGGGAACGAACACCGGGGAGCTGTTTTTT. Residues: CAWRSGTNTGELFF.